The clone carrying this T cell receptor beta chain has only a few counts. The record originates from a study of T-cell memory formation after mild COVID-19. The V end was cut by 1 base, the J end by 9 bases, with 9 bases between. This CDR3 has 12 amino acids. Germline V gene sequence: CDR1 SEHNR, CDR2 FQNEAQ (reference sequence). TCRdb redid the calling of the 5' RACE reads with MiXCR, one entry per CDR3 protein. Of about 340,000 distinct CDR3 sequences listed, 20% to 25% are singletons. The V call is TRBV7-9, the J call TRBJ1-2; D is uncertain. Sequencing input: PBMCs or a T cell subset sorted from them (not recorded which). This TCR was sampled from a man aged 18 to 29 who had mild COVID-19 (a few samples of this study predate the infection). Cell type and time point are not known. DNA for the CDR3: TGTGCCAGCAGCTTAGTCGTTTACAGCTACACCTTC. It yields the protein CASSLVVYSYTF.